The 10 T cell receptor beta chains listed next were all sequenced from one sample in a study of T cells in Graves' hyperthyroidism and ophthalmopathy (dated by TCRdb to between 2018 and 2021). The protocol used for the library was multiplex PCR. TCRdb lists the instrument as Illumina HiSeq 2000. The TCR beta CDR3 regions were amplified from the RNA transcripts. The first round of RT-PCR for the TCR CDR3 was performed with the HTBI primer set and the Qiagen OneStep RT-PCR kit. The public reads were reanalyzed by TCRdb: fastp trimming at Q25, MiXCR alignment, in-frame beta chains only. Rows are unified per CDR3 protein, each entry keeping the most common DNA and genes. The sample contains about 350,000 distinct CDR3 sequences, around 13% of them found a single time. The ten largest account for around 23% of the sample. Sequencing was done on a sample of blood. Receptors were obtained from a woman under 40 with Graves' hyperthyroidism.

This clonotype was observed at least ten times. The chain carries TRBV28 and TRBJ2-2; 7 nucleotides match TRBD2. Germline V gives CDR1 MDHEN, CDR2 SYDVKM. The length of the CDR3 is 18 residues. V dropped 8 bases and J dropped 6; count of bases not matched to a gene: 21. The CDR3 here is CASGSAGLGNFVPGELFF. CDR3 coding DNA: TGTGCCAGCGGGTCGGCCGGACTAGGCAATTTTGTTCCCGGGGAGCTGTTTTTT.

V is TRBV20-1 and J is TRBJ1-2; no definite D call. This CDR3 has 15 amino acids. CDR1 is DFQATT, CDR2 SNEGSKA, per germline (reference sequence). V gave up 2 bases and J gave up 4 bases, with 17 bases separating them. The CDR3 DNA follows: TGCAGTGCTAGACACTCCGTCCAAATCCTCTATGGCTACACCTTC. This gives the protein CSARHSVQILYGYTF.

Notes on this clonotype: A much larger clone differs by one base, so this may be a read error. V gene TRBV6-1 combines with J gene TRBJ1-2; D gene unclear. The CDR3 extends over 12 amino acids. The V gene's germline CDR1 is MNHNS and CDR2 SASEGT. In DNA, the CDR3 is TGTGCCAGCAGGTCGACGGTTTATGACTACACCTTC. Its protein is CASRSTVYDYTF.

This clonotype was counted between two and nine times. The rearrangement uses TRBV27 and TRBJ1-5, with 8 bases aligning to TRBD1. CDR3 length: 16 residues. Germline lookup yields CDR1 MNHEY and CDR2 SMNVEV (reference sequence). The ends lost 6 bases at V and 1 base at J; junction bases unmatched: 8. The CDR3 loop is CASRPSQGASNQPQHF. In nucleotides, the CDR3 is TGTGCCAGCAGACCTAGCCAGGGGGCCAGCAATCAGCCCCAGCATTTT.

In this sample, this clonotype turned up a few times. The chain carries TRBV28 and TRBJ2-4; 13 positions match TRBD2. CDR1 is MDHEN and CDR2 is SYDVKM in the germline V gene. There are 16 residues in the CDR3. V was pared by 4 bases and J by 8 bases, with 8 bases of the junction left unmatched. The CDR3 nucleotides read TGTGCCAGCAGTTCGGGACTAGCGGGATGGTCGTACATTCAGTACTTC. Its translation is CASSSGLAGWSYIQYF.

This clonotype was detected many times. The chain joins TRBV7-2 to TRBJ1-4; 7 positions agree with TRBD1. CDR3 size: 14 residues. Per the germline V gene, CDR1 is SGHTA and CDR2 is FQGNSA. With V trimmed by 5 bases and J by 4 bases, 4 bases remained unmatched. CDR3 in DNA: TGTGCCAGCAGCCCGGACAGGAATAATGAAAAACTGTTTTTT. Its protein product is CASSPDRNNEKLFF.

This chain connects TRBV4-1 to TRBJ1-3; D remains unclear. The CDR3 is made up of 16 amino acids. Germline lookup yields CDR1 MGHRA and CDR2 YSYEKL. Trimming left V 0 bases short and J 1 base short, with 10 bases between. The CDR3 bases are TGCGCCAGCAGCCAAGAGGCGGACTATTCTGGAAACACCATATATTTT. Amino acid sequence: CASSQEADYSGNTIYF.

CDR3 protein: CASSPSPRGEQYF. The CDR3 DNA is TGTGCCAGCAGCCCGAGCCCCAGGGGGGAGCAGTACTTC. The J gene is TRBJ2-7, the V gene TRBV9; TRBD1 agrees at 7 bases. Germline V CDR1 and CDR2: SGDLS, YYNGEE. V dropped 4 bases and J dropped 7; count of bases not matched to a gene: 8. The CDR3 has 13 residues.

The chain combines TRBV9 with TRBJ2-4; 7 positions agree with TRBD2. CDR1 is SGDLS, CDR2 YYNGEE, per germline. This CDR3 contains 17 residues. Germline trimming cut 3 bases from V and 8 bases from J; bases unmatched to any gene: 17. The CDR3 DNA follows: TGTGCCAGCAGCGACGGGGGGACGGGGAATTCTAACGACATTCAGTACTTC. Translated: CASSDGGTGNSNDIQYF.

In this sample, this clonotype turned up many times. The V call is TRBV5-1, the J call TRBJ1-1; maybe TRBD1 (5 bases). The CDR3 consists of 15 residues. Germline lookup yields CDR1 SGHRS and CDR2 YFSETQ. V shed 0 bases and J shed 4 bases, with 13 bases lying between them. The CDR3, as DNA: TGCGCCAGCAGCTTGGTTTCAGGGAGTGGCACTGAAGCTTTCTTT. It encodes CASSLVSGSGTEAFF.